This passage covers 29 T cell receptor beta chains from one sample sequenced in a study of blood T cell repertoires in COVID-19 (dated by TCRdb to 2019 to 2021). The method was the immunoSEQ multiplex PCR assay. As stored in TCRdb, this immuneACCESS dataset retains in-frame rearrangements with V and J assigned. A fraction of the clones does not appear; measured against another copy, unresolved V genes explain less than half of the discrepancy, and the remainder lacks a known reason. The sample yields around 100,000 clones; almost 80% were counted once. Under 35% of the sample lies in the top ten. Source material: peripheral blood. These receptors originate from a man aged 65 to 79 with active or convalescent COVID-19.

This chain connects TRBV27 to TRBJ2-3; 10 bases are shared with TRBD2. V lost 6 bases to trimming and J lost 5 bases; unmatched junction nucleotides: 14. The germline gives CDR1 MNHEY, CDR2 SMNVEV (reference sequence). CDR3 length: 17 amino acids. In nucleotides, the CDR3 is TGTGCCAGCAGGCTAGCGGGAGTAAATTTTTGGGGAGATACGCAGTATTTT. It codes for CASRLAGVNFWGDTQYF.

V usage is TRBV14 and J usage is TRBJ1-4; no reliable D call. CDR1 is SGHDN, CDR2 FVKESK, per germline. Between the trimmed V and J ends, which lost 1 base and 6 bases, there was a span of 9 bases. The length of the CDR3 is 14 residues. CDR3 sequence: CASSQVRSYEKLFF. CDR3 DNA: TGTGCCAGCAGCCAAGTCAGGTCGTATGAAAAACTGTTTTTT.

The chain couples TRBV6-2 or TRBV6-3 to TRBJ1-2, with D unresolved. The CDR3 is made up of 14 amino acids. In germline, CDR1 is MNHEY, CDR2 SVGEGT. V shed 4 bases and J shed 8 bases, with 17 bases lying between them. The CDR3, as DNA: TGTGCCAGCAGTTCGAGACTCCTTCTGGAAGGCTACACCTTC. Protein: CASSSRLLLEGYTF.

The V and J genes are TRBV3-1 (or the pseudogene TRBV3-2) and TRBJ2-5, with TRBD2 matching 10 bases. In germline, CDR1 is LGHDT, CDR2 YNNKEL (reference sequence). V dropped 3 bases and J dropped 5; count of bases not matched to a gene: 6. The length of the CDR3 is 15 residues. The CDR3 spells CASSHSSGGVETQYF. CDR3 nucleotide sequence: TGTGCCAGCAGCCATTCTAGCGGGGGAGTGGAGACCCAGTACTTC.

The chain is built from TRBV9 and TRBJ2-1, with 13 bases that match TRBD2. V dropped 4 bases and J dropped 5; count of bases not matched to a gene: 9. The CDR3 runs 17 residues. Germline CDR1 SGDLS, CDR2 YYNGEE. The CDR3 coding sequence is TGTGCCAGCAGCCCGAGTCGGGGACTAGCGGGGAACAATGAGCAGTTCTTC. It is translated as CASSPSRGLAGNNEQFF.

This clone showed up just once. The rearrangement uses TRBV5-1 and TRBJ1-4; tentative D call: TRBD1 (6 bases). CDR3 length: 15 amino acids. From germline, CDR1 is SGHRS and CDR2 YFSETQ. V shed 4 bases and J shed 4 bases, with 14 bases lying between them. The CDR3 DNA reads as TGCGCCAGCAGCCCAAACGGACAGCTTAATGAAAAACTGTTTTTT. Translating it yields CASSPNGQLNEKLFF. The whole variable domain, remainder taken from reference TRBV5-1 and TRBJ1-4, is KAGVTQTPRYLIKTRGQQVTLSCSPISGHRSVSWYQQTPGQGLQFLFEYFSETQRNKGNFPGRFSGRQFSNSRSEMNVSTLELGDSALYLCASSPNGQLNEKLFFGSGTQLSVL.

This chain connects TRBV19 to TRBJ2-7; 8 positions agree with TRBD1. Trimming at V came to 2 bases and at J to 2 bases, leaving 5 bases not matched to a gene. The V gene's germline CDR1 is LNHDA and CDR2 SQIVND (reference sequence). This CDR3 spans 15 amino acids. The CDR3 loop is CASSIRRGRTYEQYF. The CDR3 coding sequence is TGTGCCAGTAGTATACGCAGGGGGCGAACCTACGAGCAGTACTTC.

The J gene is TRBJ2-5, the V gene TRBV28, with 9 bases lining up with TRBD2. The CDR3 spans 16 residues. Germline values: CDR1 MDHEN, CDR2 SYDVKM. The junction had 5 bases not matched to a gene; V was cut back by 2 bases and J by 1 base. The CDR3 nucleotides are TGTGCCAGCAGTTTAGGGCTAGCGGGGCTCCAAGAGACCCAGTACTTC. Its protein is CASSLGLAGLQETQYF.

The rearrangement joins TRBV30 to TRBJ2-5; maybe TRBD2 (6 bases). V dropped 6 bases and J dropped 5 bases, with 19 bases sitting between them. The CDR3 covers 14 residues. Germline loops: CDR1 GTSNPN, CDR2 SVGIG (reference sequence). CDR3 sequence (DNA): TGTGCCTGCCAATTGGAGGGAAACCGGGAGACCCAGTACTTC. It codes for CACQLEGNRETQYF.

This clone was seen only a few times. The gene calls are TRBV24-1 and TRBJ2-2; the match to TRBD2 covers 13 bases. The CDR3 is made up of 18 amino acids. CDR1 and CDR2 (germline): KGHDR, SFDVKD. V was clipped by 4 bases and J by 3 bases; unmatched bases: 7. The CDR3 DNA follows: TGTGCCACCAGTGAGGCTCCGGGACTAGCGGGGCACACCGGGGAGCTGTTTTTT. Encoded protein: CATSEAPGLAGHTGELFF.

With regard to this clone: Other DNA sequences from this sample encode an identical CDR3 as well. CDR3 sequence reads: CASSPRQGNTEAFF. DNA of the CDR3: TGTGCCAGCTCACCTCGGCAGGGGAACACTGAAGCTTTCTTT. The V call is TRBV18, the J call TRBJ1-1; D is possibly TRBD1 (5 bases). This CDR3 has 14 amino acids. V gave up 3 bases and J gave up 1 base, with 9 bases separating them. CDR1 is KGHSH, CDR2 LQKENI, per germline.

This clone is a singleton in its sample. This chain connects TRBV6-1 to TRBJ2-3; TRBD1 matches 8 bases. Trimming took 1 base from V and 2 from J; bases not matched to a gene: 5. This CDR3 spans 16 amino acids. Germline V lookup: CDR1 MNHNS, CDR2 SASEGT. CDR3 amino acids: CASSEGGTGTTDTQYF. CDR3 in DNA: TGTGCCAGCAGTGAAGGCGGGACAGGAACCACAGATACGCAGTATTTT.

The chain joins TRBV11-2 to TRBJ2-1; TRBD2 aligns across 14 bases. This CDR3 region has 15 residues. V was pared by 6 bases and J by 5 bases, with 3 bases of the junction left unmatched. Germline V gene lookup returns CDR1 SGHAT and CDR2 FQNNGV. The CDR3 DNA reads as TGTGCCAGCAGATGGACTAGCGGGGGGAACAATGAGCAGTTCTTC. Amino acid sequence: CASRWTSGGNNEQFF.

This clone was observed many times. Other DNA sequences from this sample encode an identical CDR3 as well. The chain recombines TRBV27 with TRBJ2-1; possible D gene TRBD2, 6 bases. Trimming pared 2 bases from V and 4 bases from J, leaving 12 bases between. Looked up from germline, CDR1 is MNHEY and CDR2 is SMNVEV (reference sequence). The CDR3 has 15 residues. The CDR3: CASSLAGGLYNEQFF. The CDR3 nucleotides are TGTGCCAGCAGTTTAGCCGGGGGACTTTACAATGAGCAGTTCTTC.

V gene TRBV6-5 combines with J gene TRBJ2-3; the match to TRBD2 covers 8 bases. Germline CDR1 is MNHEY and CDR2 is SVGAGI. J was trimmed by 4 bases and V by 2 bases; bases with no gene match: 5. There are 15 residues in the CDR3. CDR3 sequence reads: CASSYVSGGADTQYF. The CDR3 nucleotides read TGTGCCAGCAGTTACGTCTCCGGGGGGGCAGATACGCAGTATTTT.

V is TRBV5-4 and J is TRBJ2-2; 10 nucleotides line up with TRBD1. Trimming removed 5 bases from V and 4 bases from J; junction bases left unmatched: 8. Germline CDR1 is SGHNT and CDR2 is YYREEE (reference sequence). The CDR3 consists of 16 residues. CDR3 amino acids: CASSWGQGRGTGELFF. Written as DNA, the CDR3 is TGTGCCAGCAGTTGGGGACAGGGGCGCGGCACCGGGGAGCTGTTTTTT.

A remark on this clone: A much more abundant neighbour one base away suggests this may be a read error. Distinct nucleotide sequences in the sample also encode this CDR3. For the CDR3, the DNA is TGTGCCAGTAGCTTAGAGAGCGGGTTCTCCTACGAGCAGTACTTC. This sequence encodes CASSLESGFSYEQYF. J is TRBJ2-7 and V is TRBV7-6, with D perhaps TRBD2 (6 bases). The CDR3 spans 15 residues. Germline V lookup: CDR1 SGHVS, CDR2 FNYEAQ. Full variable domain (missing parts from reference TRBV7-6 and TRBJ2-7): GAGVSQSPRYKVTKRGQDVALRCDPISGHVSLYWYRQALGQGPEFLTYFNYEAQQDKSGLPNDRFSAERPEGSISTLTIQRTEQRDSAMYRCASSLESGFSYEQYFGPGTRLTVT.

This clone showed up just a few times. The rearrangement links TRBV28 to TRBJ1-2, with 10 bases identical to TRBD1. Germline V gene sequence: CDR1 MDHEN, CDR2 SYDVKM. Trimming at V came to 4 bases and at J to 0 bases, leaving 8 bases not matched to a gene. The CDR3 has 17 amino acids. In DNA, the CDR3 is TGTGCCAGCAGTTCATCGGGACAGGGGCATTCTAACTATGGCTACACCTTC. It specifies CASSSSGQGHSNYGYTF.

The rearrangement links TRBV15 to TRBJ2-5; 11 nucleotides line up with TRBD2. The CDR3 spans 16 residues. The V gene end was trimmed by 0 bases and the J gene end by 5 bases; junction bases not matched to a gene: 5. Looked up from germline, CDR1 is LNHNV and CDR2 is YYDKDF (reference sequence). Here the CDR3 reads CATSRDQLAGDETQYF. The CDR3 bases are TGTGCCACCAGCAGAGATCAACTAGCGGGGGACGAGACCCAGTACTTC.

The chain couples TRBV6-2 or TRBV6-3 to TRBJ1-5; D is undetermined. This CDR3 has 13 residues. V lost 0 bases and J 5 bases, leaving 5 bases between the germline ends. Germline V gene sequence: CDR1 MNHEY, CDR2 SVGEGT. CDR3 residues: CASSYSRYQPQHF. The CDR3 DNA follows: TGTGCCAGCAGTTACTCGAGGTATCAGCCCCAGCATTTT.

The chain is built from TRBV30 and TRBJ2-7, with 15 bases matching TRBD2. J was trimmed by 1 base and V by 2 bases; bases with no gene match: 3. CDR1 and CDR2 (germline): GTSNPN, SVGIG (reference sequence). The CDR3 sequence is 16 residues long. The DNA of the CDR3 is TGTGCCTGGAGTCGGGGACTAGCGGGAGGTTCCTACGAGCAGTACTTC. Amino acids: CAWSRGLAGGSYEQYF.

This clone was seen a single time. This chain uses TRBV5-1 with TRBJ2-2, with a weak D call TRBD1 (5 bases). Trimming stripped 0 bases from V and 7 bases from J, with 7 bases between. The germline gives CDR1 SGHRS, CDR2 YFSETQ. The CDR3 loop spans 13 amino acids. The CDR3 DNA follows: TGCGCCAGCAGCTTGGAAGGGGTCGGGGAGCTGTTTTTT. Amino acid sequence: CASSLEGVGELFF.

The CDR3 here is CASRKDREKDTQYF. The CDR3 region has the DNA TGCGCCAGCAGGAAGGACAGGGAGAAAGATACGCAGTATTTT. This chain links TRBV5-1 with TRBJ2-3; 8 positions match TRBD1. The V gene end was trimmed by 5 bases and the J gene end by 5 bases; junction bases not matched to a gene: 7. This CDR3 region has 14 residues. Germline lookup yields CDR1 SGHRS and CDR2 YFSETQ.

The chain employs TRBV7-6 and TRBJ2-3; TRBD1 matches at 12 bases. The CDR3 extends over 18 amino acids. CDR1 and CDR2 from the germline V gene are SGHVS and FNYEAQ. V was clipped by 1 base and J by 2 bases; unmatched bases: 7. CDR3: CASSLVPRDRGPTDTQYF. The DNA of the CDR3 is TGTGCCAGCAGCTTAGTGCCGAGGGACAGGGGGCCCACAGATACGCAGTATTTT.

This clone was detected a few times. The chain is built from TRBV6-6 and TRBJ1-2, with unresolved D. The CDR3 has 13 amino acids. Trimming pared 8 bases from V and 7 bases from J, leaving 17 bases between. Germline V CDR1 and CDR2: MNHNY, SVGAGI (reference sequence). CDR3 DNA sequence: TGTGCCAGCCGACCGGAGAGGGTTTTTGGCTACACCTTC. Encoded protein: CASRPERVFGYTF.

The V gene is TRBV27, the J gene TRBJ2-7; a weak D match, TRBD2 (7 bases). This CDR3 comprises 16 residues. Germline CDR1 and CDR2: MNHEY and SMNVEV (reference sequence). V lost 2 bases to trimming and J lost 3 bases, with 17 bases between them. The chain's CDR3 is CASSLASRGANYEQYF. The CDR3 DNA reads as TGTGCCAGCAGTTTAGCGAGTCGGGGGGCAAACTACGAGCAGTACTTC.

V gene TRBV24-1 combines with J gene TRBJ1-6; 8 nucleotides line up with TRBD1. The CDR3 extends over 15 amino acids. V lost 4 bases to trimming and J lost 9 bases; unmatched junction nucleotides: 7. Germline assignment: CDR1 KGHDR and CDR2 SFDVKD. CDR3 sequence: CATSDNRGGSSPLHF. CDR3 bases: TGTGCCACCAGTGACAACAGGGGGGGTAGTTCACCCCTCCACTTT.

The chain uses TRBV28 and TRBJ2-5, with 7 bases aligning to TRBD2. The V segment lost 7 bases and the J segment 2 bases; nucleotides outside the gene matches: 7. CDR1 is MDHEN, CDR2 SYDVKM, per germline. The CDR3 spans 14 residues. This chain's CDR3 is CASTEPGGQETQYF. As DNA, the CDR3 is TGTGCCAGCACCGAACCGGGGGGACAAGAGACCCAGTACTTC.

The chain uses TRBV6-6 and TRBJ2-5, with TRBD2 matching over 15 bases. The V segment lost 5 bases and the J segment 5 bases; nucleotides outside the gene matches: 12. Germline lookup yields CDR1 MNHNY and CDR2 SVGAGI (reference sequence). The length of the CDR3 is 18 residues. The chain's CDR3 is CASSPGTSGGPRPETQYF. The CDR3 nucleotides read TGTGCCAGCAGTCCCGGGACTAGCGGGGGGCCCAGGCCGGAGACCCAGTACTTC.